Listed below are T cell receptor beta chains from one sample, sequenced in a study of blood T cell repertoires in COVID-19. Clones were read by immunoSEQ multiplex PCR, and TCRdb kept only the in-frame ones, dropping some. The sample includes around 200,000 clones, about nine tenths of them seen just once. Sequencing was performed on PBMCs or T cells enriched from blood (not recorded which). The receptors originated from a middle-aged woman with acute COVID-19. Both conserved end residues are part of each CDR3. The D gene is left open where the match is weak. Clone size is shown for a subset of rows, as once, few, many or a class of expanded clone.

D	J	size	V	CDR3	DNA
.	TRBJ1-1	.	TRBV5-5	CASSLGAEAFF	TGTGCCAGCAGCCTCGGTGCTGAAGCTTTCTTT
.	TRBJ1-2	.	TRBV9	CASSPIAGSTPSGYTF	TGTGCCAGCAGCCCGATCGCGGGGTCCACTCCAAGTGGCTACACCTTC
.	TRBJ1-1	few	TRBV7-9	CASSLLGGLATEAFF	TGTGCCAGCAGCTTATTGGGGGGGCTGGCCACTGAAGCTTTCTTT
.	TRBJ1-2	.	TRBV7-2	CASSPRGTVSYGYTF	TGTGCCAGCAGCCCAAGGGGGACCGTTTCGTATGGCTACACCTTC
TRBD1	TRBJ1-4	once	TRBV19	CASRNRGWNEKLFF	TGTGCCAGTAGGAACAGGGGGTGGAATGAAAAACTGTTTTTT
.	TRBJ1-6	.	TRBV25-1	CASSDRGRTDNSPLHF	TGTGCCAGCAGTGACAGAGGGCGGACGGATAATTCACCCCTCCACTTT
TRBD1	TRBJ1-6	.	TRBV5-1	CASSLGQTSYNSPLHF	TGCGCCAGCAGCCTGGGACAGACCTCCTATAATTCACCCCTCCACTTT
.	TRBJ2-7	.	TRBV6-5	CASSYSSRGLFYEQYF	TGTGCCAGCAGTTACTCTAGCAGGGGCTTATTCTACGAGCAGTACTTC
.	TRBJ1-3	.	TRBV5-1	CASSPSAGASGNTIYF	TGCGCCAGCAGCCCGTCTGCGGGGGCCTCTGGAAACACCATATATTTT
.	TRBJ1-1	.	TRBV30	CAWSVQGNTEAFF	TGTGCCTGGAGTGTTCAGGGGAACACTGAAGCTTTCTTT
.	TRBJ1-5	.	TRBV6-5	CASSYAQDSNQPQHF	TGTGCCAGCAGTTACGCACAGGATAGCAATCAGCCCCAGCATTTT
.	TRBJ1-4	.	TRBV9	CASGRSGASANEKLFF	TGTGCCAGCGGGAGGAGCGGGGCTTCGGCTAATGAAAAACTGTTTTTT
.	TRBJ1-1	.	TRBV2	CASSVGETEAFF	TGTGCCAGCAGTGTTGGGGAGACTGAAGCTTTCTTT
TRBD1	TRBJ2-6	.	TRBV19	CASSPLQGARANVLTF	TGTGCCAGTAGCCCTTTACAGGGGGCAAGAGCCAACGTCCTGACTTTC
TRBD1	TRBJ2-5	.	TRBV3-1/TRBV3-2	CASSQVPAGGETQYF	TGTGCCAGCAGCCAAGTACCGGCAGGGGGAGAGACCCAGTACTTC
TRBD1	TRBJ1-1	.	TRBV10-3	CAISEKPGQVNTEAFF	TGTGCCATCAGTGAGAAACCGGGACAGGTGAACACTGAAGCTTTCTTT
.	TRBJ1-2	.	TRBV11-3	CASSTARGDGYTF	TGTGCCAGCAGCACCGCCCGGGGGGATGGCTACACCTTC
.	TRBJ1-1	few	TRBV5-1	CASSLWQGKVEAFF	TGCGCCAGCAGCTTGTGGCAGGGTAAGGTTGAAGCTTTCTTT
.	TRBJ1-3	.	TRBV19	CASSRRHRDTGNTIYF	TGTGCCAGTAGCCGGAGGCACAGGGATACTGGAAACACCATATATTTT
TRBD1	TRBJ1-5	.	TRBV24-1	CATSHTGAYYSNQPQHF	TGTGCCACCAGTCACACAGGGGCCTACTATAGCAATCAGCCCCAGCATTTT
.	TRBJ2-7	few	TRBV7-9	CASSPGPSEQYF	TGTGCCAGCAGCCCTGGGCCGAGCGAGCAGTACTTC
.	TRBJ2-1	.	TRBV19	CASSAGYNEQFF	TGTGCCAGTAGCGCGGGATACAATGAGCAGTTCTTC
.	TRBJ1-1	.	TRBV18	CASSSGSGTEAFF	TGTGCCAGCTCATCAGGGTCTGGCACTGAAGCTTTCTTT
.	TRBJ1-1	.	TRBV7-2	CASSFTIRGNTEAFF	TGTGCCAGCAGCTTTACCATCAGGGGGAACACTGAAGCTTTCTTT
TRBD1	TRBJ1-1	many	TRBV25-1	CASSEGTVGNTEAFF	TGTGCCAGCAGTGAGGGGACAGTAGGGAACACTGAAGCTTTCTTT
TRBD1	TRBJ1-4	.	TRBV7-9	CASSLDGTGDEKLFF	TGTGCCAGCAGCTTAGACGGGACAGGGGATGAAAAACTGTTTTTT
TRBD1	TRBJ1-6	.	TRBV5-1	CASSLYPGQGVGNSPLHF	TGCGCCAGCAGCTTGTACCCGGGACAGGGGGTGGGTAATTCACCCCTCCACTTT
.	TRBJ1-2	.	TRBV6-5	CASSAGTRNYGYTF	TGTGCCAGCAGCGCCGGGACACGGAACTATGGCTACACCTTC
TRBD2	TRBJ2-1	.	TRBV7-2	CASSLGLASYNEQFF	TGTGCCAGCAGCTTAGGACTAGCTTCCTACAATGAGCAGTTCTTC
.	TRBJ2-1	.	TRBV27	CASKYQQGYGEQFF	TGTGCCAGCAAATATCAGCAGGGATATGGGGAGCAGTTCTTC
.	TRBJ1-5	.	TRBV4-1	CASSQQGNQPQHF	TGCGCCAGCAGCCAACAGGGGAATCAGCCCCAGCATTTT
.	TRBJ2-2	.	TRBV25-1	CASSPRAGELFF	TGTGCCAGCAGCCCCAGGGCCGGGGAGCTGTTTTTT
.	TRBJ2-5	.	TRBV28	CASSPDPQGTQETQYF	TGTGCCAGCAGTCCCGACCCACAGGGTACCCAAGAGACCCAGTACTTC
.	TRBJ1-4	.	TRBV14	CASSPSRTNEKLFF	TGTGCCAGCAGCCCGAGCCGGACTAATGAAAAACTGTTTTTT
TRBD1	TRBJ1-5	.	TRBV6-4	CASSDYGQGYNQPQHF	TGTGCCAGCAGTGACTATGGACAGGGGTATAATCAGCCCCAGCATTTT
.	TRBJ2-1	.	TRBV3-1/TRBV3-2	CASGSGENSYNEQFF	TGTGCCAGCGGGTCCGGGGAAAACTCCTACAATGAGCAGTTCTTC
TRBD1	TRBJ1-4	.	TRBV6-5	CASSRDSGGNEKLFF	TGTGCCAGCAGTCGGGACAGCGGAGGGAATGAAAAACTGTTTTTT